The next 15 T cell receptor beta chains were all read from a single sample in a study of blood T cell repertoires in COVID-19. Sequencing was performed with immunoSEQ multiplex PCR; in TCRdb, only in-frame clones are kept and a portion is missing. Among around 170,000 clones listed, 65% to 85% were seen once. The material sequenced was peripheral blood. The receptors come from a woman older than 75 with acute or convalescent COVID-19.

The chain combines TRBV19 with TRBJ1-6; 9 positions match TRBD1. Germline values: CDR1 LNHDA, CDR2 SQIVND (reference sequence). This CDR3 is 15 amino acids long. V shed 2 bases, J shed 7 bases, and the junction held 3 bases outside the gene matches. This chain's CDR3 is CASSIRDRENSPLHF. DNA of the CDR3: TGTGCCAGTAGTATACGGGACAGGGAGAATTCACCCCTCCACTTT.

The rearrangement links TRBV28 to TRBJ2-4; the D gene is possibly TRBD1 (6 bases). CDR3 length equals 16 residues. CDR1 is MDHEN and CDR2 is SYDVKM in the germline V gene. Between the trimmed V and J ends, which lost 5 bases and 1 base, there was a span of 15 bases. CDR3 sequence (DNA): TGTGCCAGCAGTGGGAACAGGGTTGAGGCCAAAAACATTCAGTACTTC. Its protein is CASSGNRVEAKNIQYF.

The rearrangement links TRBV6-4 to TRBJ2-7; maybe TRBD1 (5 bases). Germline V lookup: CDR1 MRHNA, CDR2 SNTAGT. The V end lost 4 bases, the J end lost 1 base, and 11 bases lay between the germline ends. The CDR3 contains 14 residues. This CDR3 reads CASSAQGESYEQYF. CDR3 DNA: TGTGCCAGCAGTGCCCAGGGTGAATCCTACGAGCAGTACTTC.

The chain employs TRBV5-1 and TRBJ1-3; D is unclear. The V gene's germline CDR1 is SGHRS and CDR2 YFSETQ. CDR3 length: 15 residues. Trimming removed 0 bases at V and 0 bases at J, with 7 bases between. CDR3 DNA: TGCGCCAGCAGCTTGGGAACAGACTCTGGAAACACCATATATTTT. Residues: CASSLGTDSGNTIYF.

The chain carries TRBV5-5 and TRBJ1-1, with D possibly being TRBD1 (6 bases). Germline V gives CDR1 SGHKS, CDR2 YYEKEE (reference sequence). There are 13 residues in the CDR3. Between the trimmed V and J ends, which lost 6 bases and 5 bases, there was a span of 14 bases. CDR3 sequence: CASTQWGRTEAFF. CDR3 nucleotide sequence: TGTGCCAGCACCCAGTGGGGGCGGACTGAAGCTTTCTTT.

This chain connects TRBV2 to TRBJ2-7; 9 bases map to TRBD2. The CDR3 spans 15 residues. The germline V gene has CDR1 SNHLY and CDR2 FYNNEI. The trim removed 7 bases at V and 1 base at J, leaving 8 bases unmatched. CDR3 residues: CASTVAGGPSYEQYF. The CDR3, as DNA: TGTGCCAGCACGGTCGCGGGAGGGCCTTCCTACGAGCAGTACTTC.

CDR3 sequence reads: CASRRLGRDSGNTIYF. The DNA for the CDR3 is TGTGCCAGCCGCCGACTAGGACGAGACTCTGGAAACACCATATATTTT. This rearrangement joins TRBV11-2 to TRBJ1-3; D unresolved. This CDR3 comprises 16 residues. Germline V gives CDR1 SGHAT, CDR2 FQNNGV. V dropped 8 bases and J dropped 0 bases, with 17 bases sitting between them.

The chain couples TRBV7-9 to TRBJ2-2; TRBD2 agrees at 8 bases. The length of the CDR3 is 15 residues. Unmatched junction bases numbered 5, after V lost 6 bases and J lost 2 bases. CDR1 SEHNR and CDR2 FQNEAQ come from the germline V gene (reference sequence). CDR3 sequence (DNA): TGTGCCAGCAGGCGAGCGGGGGCCAACACCGGGGAGCTGTTTTTT. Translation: CASRRAGANTGELFF. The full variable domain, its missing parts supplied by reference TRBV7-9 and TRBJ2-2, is DTGVSQNPRHKITKRGQNVTFRCDPISEHNRLYWYRQTLGQGPEFLTYFQNEAQLEKSRLLSDRFSAERPKGSFSTLEIQRTEQGDSAMYLCASRRAGANTGELFFGEGSRLTVL.

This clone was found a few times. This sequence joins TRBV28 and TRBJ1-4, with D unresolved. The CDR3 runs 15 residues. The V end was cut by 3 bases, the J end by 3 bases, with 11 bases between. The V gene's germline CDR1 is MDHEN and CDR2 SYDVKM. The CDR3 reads CASSFGSASNEKLFF. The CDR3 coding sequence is TGTGCCAGCAGTTTCGGGTCAGCTTCTAATGAAAAACTGTTTTTT. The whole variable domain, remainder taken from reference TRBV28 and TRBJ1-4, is DVKVTQSSRYLVKRTGEKVFLECVQDMDHENMFWYRQDPGLGLRLIYFSYDVKMKEKGDIPEGYSVSREKKERFSLILESASTNQTSMYLCASSFGSASNEKLFFGSGTQLSVL.

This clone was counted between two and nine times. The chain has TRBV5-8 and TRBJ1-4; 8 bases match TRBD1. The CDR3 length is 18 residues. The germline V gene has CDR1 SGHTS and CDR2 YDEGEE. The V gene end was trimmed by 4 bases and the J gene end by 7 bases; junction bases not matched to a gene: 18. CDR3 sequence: CASSVPRGRGRDGEKLFF. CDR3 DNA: TGTGCCAGCAGCGTACCCCGGGGCAGGGGGCGCGATGGTGAAAAACTGTTTTTT. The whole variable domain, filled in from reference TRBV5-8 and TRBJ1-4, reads EAGVTQSPTHLIKTRGQQATLRCSPISGHTSVYWYQQALGLGLQFLLWYDEGEERNRGNFPPRFSGRQFPNYSSELNVNALELEDSALYLCASSVPRGRGRDGEKLFFGSGTQLSVL.

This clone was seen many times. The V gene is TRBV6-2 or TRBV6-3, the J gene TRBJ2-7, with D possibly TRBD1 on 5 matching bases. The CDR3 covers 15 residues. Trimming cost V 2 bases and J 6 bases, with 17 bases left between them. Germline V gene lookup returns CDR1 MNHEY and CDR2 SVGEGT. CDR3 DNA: TGTGCCAGCAGTTACCTGACGGCAGGGTTAGCCGAGCAGTACTTC. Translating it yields CASSYLTAGLAEQYF.

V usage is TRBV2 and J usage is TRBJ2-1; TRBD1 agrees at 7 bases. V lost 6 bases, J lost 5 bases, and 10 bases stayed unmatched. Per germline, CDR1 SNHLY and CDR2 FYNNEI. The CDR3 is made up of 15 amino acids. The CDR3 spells CASRSRPGQHNEQFF. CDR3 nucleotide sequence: TGTGCCAGCAGAAGCAGGCCGGGACAGCACAATGAGCAGTTCTTC. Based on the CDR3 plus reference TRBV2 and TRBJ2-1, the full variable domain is EPEVTQTPSHQVTQMGQEVILRCVPISNHLYFYWYRQILGQKVEFLVSFYNNEISEKSEIFDDQFSVERPDGSNFTLKIRSTKLEDSAMYFCASRSRPGQHNEQFFGPGTRLTVL.

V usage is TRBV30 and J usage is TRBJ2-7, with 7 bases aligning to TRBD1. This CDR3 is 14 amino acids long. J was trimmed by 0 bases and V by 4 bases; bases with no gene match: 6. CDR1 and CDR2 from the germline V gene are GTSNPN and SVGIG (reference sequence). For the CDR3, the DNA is TGTGCCTGGACACAGACAGGGAGCTCCTACGAGCAGTACTTC. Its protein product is CAWTQTGSSYEQYF.

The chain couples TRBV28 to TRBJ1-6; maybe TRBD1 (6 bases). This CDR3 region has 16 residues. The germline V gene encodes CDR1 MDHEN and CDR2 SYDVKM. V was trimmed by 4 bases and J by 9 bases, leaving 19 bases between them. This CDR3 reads CASSSLPGHQGSPLHF. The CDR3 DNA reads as TGTGCCAGCAGTTCGTTACCGGGACACCAAGGTTCACCCCTCCACTTT.

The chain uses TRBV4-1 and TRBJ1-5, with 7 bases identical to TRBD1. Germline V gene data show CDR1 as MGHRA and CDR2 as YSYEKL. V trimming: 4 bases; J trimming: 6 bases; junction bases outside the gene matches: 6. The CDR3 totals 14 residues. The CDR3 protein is CASSLLTGFQPQHF. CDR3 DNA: TGCGCCAGCAGCCTTCTGACAGGGTTTCAGCCCCAGCATTTT.